The T cell receptor beta chain described here comes from a study of tissue T cells after allogeneic stem cell transplantation. The method was immunoSEQ multiplex PCR; TCRdb's version includes in-frame clones alone and lacks a portion of them. The top ten clones hold more than 6.5% of a sample with about 6,300 clones, roughly two thirds of them seen once. Germline values: CDR1 LGHDT, CDR2 YNNKEL (reference sequence). V lost 4 bases and J 4 bases, leaving 14 bases between the germline ends. The CDR3 spans 16 residues. This clone was found a few times. The sequenced sample was tissue from the rectum, obtained at autopsy. The V call is TRBV3-1 (or the pseudogene TRBV3-2), the J call TRBJ2-6; D may match TRBD1 or TRBD2 (5 bases each). The receptor comes from a woman aged 18 to 55 with breast cancer. CDR3 in amino acids: CASSPLGAGGANVLTF. The CDR3 coding sequence is TGTGCCAGCAGCCCTCTTGGGGCGGGCGGGGCCAACGTCCTGACTTTC.